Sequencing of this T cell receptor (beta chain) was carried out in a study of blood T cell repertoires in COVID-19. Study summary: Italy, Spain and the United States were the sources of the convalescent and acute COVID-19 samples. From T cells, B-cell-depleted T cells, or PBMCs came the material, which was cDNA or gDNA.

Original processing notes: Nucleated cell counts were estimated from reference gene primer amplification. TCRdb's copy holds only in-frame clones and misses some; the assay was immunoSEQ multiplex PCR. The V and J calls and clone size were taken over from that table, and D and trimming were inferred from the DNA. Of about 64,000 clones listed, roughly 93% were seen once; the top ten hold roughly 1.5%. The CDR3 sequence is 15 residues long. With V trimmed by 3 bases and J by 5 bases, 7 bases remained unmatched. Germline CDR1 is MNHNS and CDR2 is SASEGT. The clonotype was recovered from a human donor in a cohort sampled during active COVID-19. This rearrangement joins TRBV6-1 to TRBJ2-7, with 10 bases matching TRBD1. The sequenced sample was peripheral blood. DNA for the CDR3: TGTGCCAGCAGTGACCCCGGGACAGGGGCCCACGAGCAGTACTTC. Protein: CASSDPGTGAHEQYF.